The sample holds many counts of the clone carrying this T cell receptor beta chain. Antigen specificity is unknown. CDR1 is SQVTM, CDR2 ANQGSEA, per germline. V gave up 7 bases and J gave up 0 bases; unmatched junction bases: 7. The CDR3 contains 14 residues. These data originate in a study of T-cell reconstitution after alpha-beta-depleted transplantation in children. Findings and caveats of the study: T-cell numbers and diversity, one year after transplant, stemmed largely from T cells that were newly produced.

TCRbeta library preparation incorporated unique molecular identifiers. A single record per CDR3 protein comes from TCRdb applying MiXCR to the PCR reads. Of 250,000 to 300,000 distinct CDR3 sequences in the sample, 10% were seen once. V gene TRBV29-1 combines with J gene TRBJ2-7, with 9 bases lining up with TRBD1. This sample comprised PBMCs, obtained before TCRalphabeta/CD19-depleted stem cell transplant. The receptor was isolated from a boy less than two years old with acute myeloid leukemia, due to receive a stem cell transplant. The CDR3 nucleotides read TGCAGCGCCATCCGGGACAGGGACTCCTACGAGCAGTACTTC. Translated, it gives CSAIRDRDSYEQYF.